The next 3 T cell receptor beta chains were all read from a single sample in a study of blood T cell repertoires in COVID-19. The repertoire was sequenced with immunoSEQ multiplex PCR; TCRdb's copy has only in-frame clones and lacks some. Found here are more than 250,000 clones, about 92% of them singletons; the top ten hold about 18%. The specimen sequenced was PBMCs or T cells enriched from blood (not recorded which). Receptors originate from a woman aged 25 to 39 who had recovered from COVID-19.

V is TRBV10-3 and J is TRBJ1-5, with D uncertain. Trimming shortened V by 4 bases and J by 0 bases, and 4 bases separated the two germline ends. From germline, CDR1 is ENHRY and CDR2 SYGVKD. The CDR3 is 13 amino acids. This CDR3 reads CAISVDSNQPQHF. The CDR3 bases are TGTGCCATCAGTGTAGATAGCAATCAGCCCCAGCATTTT.

This sequence joins TRBV27 and TRBJ2-3; no reliable D call. Germline V gene data show CDR1 as MNHEY and CDR2 as SMNVEV (reference sequence). The length of the CDR3 is 13 residues. V was pared by 5 bases and J by 6 bases, with 12 bases between. The CDR3 nucleotides are TGTGCCAGCAGTCTTTCCGCGGTTGATACGCAGTATTTT. Its protein product is CASSLSAVDTQYF.

The chain carries TRBV28 and TRBJ2-7; 7 bases are shared with TRBD1. Germline values: CDR1 MDHEN, CDR2 SYDVKM. The CDR3 is 14 residues long. V shed 8 bases and J 0 bases; nucleotides not matched to a gene: 7. The CDR3: CASGDRASSYEQYF. The CDR3 DNA reads TGTGCCAGCGGCGACAGGGCGAGCTCCTACGAGCAGTACTTC.